The clone carrying this T cell receptor (beta chain) has ten or more counts. Germline V gene lookup returns CDR1 MNHNS and CDR2 SASEGT. Trimming cost V 7 bases and J 2 bases; bases outside gene matches: 5. This CDR3 contains 14 residues. The data were taken from a study of T cells in Graves' hyperthyroidism and ophthalmopathy. The investigators amplified TCR beta CDR3 regions from RNA transcripts. During a first-round RT-PCR of the TCR CDR3, the HTBI primer set was used. One entry per CDR3 protein, called by TCRdb with MiXCR from the multiplex PCR reads. The table has 130,000 to 150,000 distinct CDR3 sequences, less than 25% seen once; the top ten hold around two thirds.

The V and J genes are TRBV6-1 and TRBJ2-5; TRBD2 agrees at 9 bases. Sample: blood. The sequence came from a woman aged 45-65 years with Graves' hyperthyroidism that later progressed to Graves' ophthalmopathy. The CDR3 loop reads CASIPAGGQETQYF. The CDR3 bases are TGTGCCAGCATCCCAGCGGGAGGTCAAGAGACCCAGTACTTC.